This TCR beta chain was recorded in a study of blood T cell repertoires in COVID-19. Study as a whole: Nucleic acid was either cDNA or gDNA, and it came from T cells, B-cell-depleted T cells, or PBMCs.

The repertoire was sequenced with immunoSEQ multiplex PCR; TCRdb's copy has only in-frame clones and lacks some. This table has about 330,000 clones, about 82% appearing once. Sequenced: peripheral blood. The sequence was collected from a human donor in a cohort sampled during active COVID-19.

CDR3 in DNA: TGTGCCAGCAGCTTAGGGAGTTTCTATAATTCACCCCTCCACTTT. Amino acids: CASSLGSFYNSPLHF. The V gene is TRBV7-2, the J gene TRBJ1-6, with no clear D. V lost 1 base, J lost 3 bases, and 7 bases lay in between. The CDR3 runs 15 residues. The V gene's germline CDR1 is SGHTA and CDR2 FQGNSA.